This T cell receptor beta chain was profiled in a study of identical twins. Germline V gene sequence: CDR1 SGHRS, CDR2 YFSETQ. CDR3 size: 15 residues. Trimming shortened V by 1 base and J by 3 bases, and 10 bases separated the two germline ends. MiXCR was run by TCRdb on the 5' RACE reads, yielding one entry per CDR3 protein. The sample lists around 470,000 distinct CDR3 sequences, approximately 15% occurring once. Among all donors, each was a healthy Caucasian. Notes on the study in general: Fewer insertions were carried by abundant cord blood beta clonotypes, but none was seen in memory repertoires.

As for this clonotype: Its antigen is unknown.

This same sample was also part of a study on yellow fever vaccine responses in identical twins.

Sequencing input: CD4+ T cells sorted from blood. The rearrangement joins TRBV5-1 to TRBJ2-2, with D perhaps TRBD2 (5 bases). This TCR derives from a woman aged 18-29 years in good health. The CDR3 reads CASSLWETDTGELFF. CDR3 sequence (DNA): TGCGCCAGCAGCTTGTGGGAGACCGACACCGGGGAGCTGTTTTTT.